These 27 T cell receptor beta chains originate from one sample sequenced in a study of cytomegalovirus exposure and HLA in healthy donors (dated 2017 in TCRdb). Libraries were made using the immunoSEQ multiplex PCR assay. For the multiplex PCR, a mixture combining 60 forward primers for TCR Vbeta segments and 13 reverse primers for TCR Jbeta segments was used. Drawn from immuneACCESS, this table holds only the in-frame rearrangements with V and J called that TCRdb kept. Clones are partly lost; checked studies trace under half to an unresolved V gene and leave the rest unexplained. The sample table shows 100,000 to 150,000 clones, and 65% to 80% are seen once. The top ten clones comprise 13% of the sample. Sequenced sample: PBMCs. Receptors were obtained from a woman between 55 and 75 years old in good health and CMV-seropositive.

The chain couples TRBV27 to TRBJ1-4; the D gene is possibly TRBD1 (6 bases). The CDR3 has 18 amino acids. Trimming removed 5 bases from V and 2 bases from J, with 21 bases in between. Germline CDR1 MNHEY, CDR2 SMNVEV (reference sequence). CDR3 loop: CASSQPGQGYITNEKLFF. The DNA of the CDR3 is TGTGCCAGCAGTCAGCCGGGGCAGGGGTATATCACTAATGAAAAACTGTTTTTT.

The V call is TRBV10-2, the J call TRBJ1-1, with a weak D call TRBD1 (6 bases). CDR3 length: 14 amino acids. From germline, CDR1 is WSHSY and CDR2 SAAADI. V lost 3 bases and J lost 7, with 15 bases in between. The DNA for the CDR3 is TGCGCCAGCAGTGAACAGGGCCGAAAGGATGAAGCTTTCTTT. Amino acid sequence: CASSEQGRKDEAFF.

This clone was seen a handful of times. As DNA, the CDR3 is TGTGCCAGCAGCGGGGACAGGGGGCGCAACTATGGCTACACCTTC. Its translation is CASSGDRGRNYGYTF. The rearrangement joins TRBV7-2 to TRBJ1-2, with 12 bases matching TRBD1. This CDR3 region has 15 residues. Germline V gives CDR1 SGHTA, CDR2 FQGNSA. Trimming removed 5 bases from V and 2 bases from J; junction bases left unmatched: 3.

The chain links TRBV7-9 to TRBJ2-2; D is perhaps TRBD1 (6 bases). Germline-derived CDR1 and CDR2 are SEHNR and FQNEAQ (reference sequence). The V and J ends lost 5 bases and 5 bases respectively, with 15 bases between them. There are 15 residues in the CDR3. The CDR3 here is CASSAQGRWTGELFF. CDR3 nucleotides: TGTGCCAGCAGCGCACAGGGCAGGTGGACCGGGGAGCTGTTTTTT.

The chain couples TRBV27 to TRBJ2-5; possibly TRBD1 for D (6 bases). CDR3 length: 15 amino acids. Trimming left V 3 bases short and J 3 bases short, with 14 bases between. Germline V gives CDR1 MNHEY, CDR2 SMNVEV (reference sequence). As DNA, the CDR3 is TGTGCCAGCAGTTTTCTAGGCAGGGGAAAAGAGACCCAGTACTTC. Translated: CASSFLGRGKETQYF.

The chain couples TRBV10-3 to TRBJ1-1; 8 bases match TRBD1. The germline gives CDR1 ENHRY, CDR2 SYGVKD. J gave up 2 bases and V 6 bases, and 8 bases lay outside the gene matches. The CDR3 loop spans 15 amino acids. CDR3 protein: CAIRANTGGNTEAFF. As DNA, the CDR3 is TGTGCCATCAGAGCTAACACAGGGGGTAACACTGAAGCTTTCTTT.

CDR3: CASSSRTGPSYEQYF. The DNA for the CDR3 is TGTGCCAGCAGCTCCCGGACAGGGCCCAGCTACGAGCAGTACTTC. The rearrangement uses TRBV7-2 and TRBJ2-7; TRBD1 agrees at 8 bases. Unmatched junction bases numbered 8, after V lost 4 bases and J lost 3 bases. CDR1 and CDR2 (germline): SGHTA, FQGNSA. CDR3 size: 15 residues.

V gene TRBV30 combines with J gene TRBJ1-5, with D possibly matching TRBD1 (5 bases). Per germline, CDR1 GTSNPN and CDR2 SVGIG (reference sequence). The CDR3 loop spans 13 amino acids. Trimming left V 4 bases short and J 2 bases short, with 9 bases between. CDR3 sequence (DNA): TGTGCCTGGACCAGGGATGGCAATCAGCCCCAGCATTTT. This translates into CAWTRDGNQPQHF.

The chain is built from TRBV27 and TRBJ2-3; no reliable D call. CDR1 MNHEY and CDR2 SMNVEV come from the germline V gene (reference sequence). The CDR3 is made up of 15 amino acids. With 5 bases removed from V and 0 bases from J, the gap between germline ends came to 12 bases. Here the CDR3 DNA reads TGTGCCAGCAGTCGAATAGAGTCTAGCACAGATACGCAGTATTTT. The encoded protein is CASSRIESSTDTQYF.

The chain links TRBV2 to TRBJ1-1; 12 nucleotides agree with TRBD1. The CDR3 is 12 amino acids. Unmatched junction bases numbered 7, after V lost 9 bases and J lost 11 bases. Germline loops: CDR1 SNHLY, CDR2 FYNNEI. CDR3 in DNA: TGTGCCAGTACCGGGACAGGGGGCCTGGCTTTCTTT. Its protein product is CASTGTGGLAFF.

The V and J genes are TRBV7-9 and TRBJ1-5, with a tentative D call TRBD1 (6 bases). Germline V gives CDR1 SEHNR, CDR2 FQNEAQ (reference sequence). Trimming shortened V by 5 bases and J by 1 base, and 12 bases separated the two germline ends. The CDR3 runs 15 residues. CDR3 sequence reads: CASSKQGRSNQPQHF. In nucleotides, the CDR3 is TGTGCCAGCAGCAAACAGGGCAGGAGCAATCAGCCCCAGCATTTT.

The chain uses TRBV6-5 and TRBJ1-1, with TRBD1 matching over 7 bases. There are 14 residues in the CDR3. In germline, CDR1 is MNHEY, CDR2 SVGAGI. V lost 6 bases, J lost 1 base, and 5 bases stayed unmatched. CDR3 DNA: TGTGCCAGCAGGCTACAGGGGTGGAACACTGAAGCTTTCTTT. Its protein product is CASRLQGWNTEAFF.

This sequence joins TRBV6-5 and TRBJ1-5, with D tentatively TRBD1 (6 bases). The V gene lost 5 bases and the J gene lost 15 bases, with 20 bases spanning the gap. This CDR3 is 13 amino acids long. From germline, CDR1 is MNHEY and CDR2 SVGAGI. In nucleotides, the CDR3 is TGTGCCAGCAGTGAAACGGACAGATTGGGGTCGCATTTT. This encodes CASSETDRLGSHF.

This clone was counted between two and nine times. The CDR3 protein is CASSLGTGVSNQPQHF. In nucleotides, the CDR3 is TGTGCCAGCAGCTTAGGAACAGGGGTTAGCAATCAGCCCCAGCATTTT. The chain recombines TRBV7-9 with TRBJ1-5, with 7 bases lining up with TRBD1. CDR3 length equals 16 residues. The V segment lost 1 base and the J segment 0 bases; nucleotides outside the gene matches: 3. Looked up from germline, CDR1 is SEHNR and CDR2 is FQNEAQ (reference sequence).

The chain uses TRBV27 and TRBJ2-7; perhaps TRBD2 as D (7 bases). The germline CDR1 and CDR2 sequences are MNHEY and SMNVEV (reference sequence). This CDR3 has 14 residues. The germline V and J ends were trimmed by 4 bases and 6 bases, with 16 bases remaining between them. DNA for the CDR3: TGTGCCAGCAGTTCGACCGGAGGGGGGGCCGAGCAGTACTTC. It translates to CASSSTGGGAEQYF.

The chain is built from TRBV4-1 and TRBJ1-1; the D gene is possibly TRBD1 (6 bases). V lost 5 bases, J lost 6 bases, and 19 bases lay in between. In germline, CDR1 is MGHRA, CDR2 YSYEKL. The CDR3 has 15 residues. Here the CDR3 reads CASSAPTTGTPEAFF. The CDR3 nucleotides are TGCGCCAGCAGCGCTCCGACGACAGGCACCCCTGAAGCTTTCTTT.

The chain recombines TRBV7-2 with TRBJ1-2; unclear D gene. The V and J ends lost 3 bases and 4 bases respectively, with 9 bases between them. Germline-derived CDR1 and CDR2 are SGHTA and FQGNSA. The CDR3 consists of 13 residues. The CDR3 coding sequence is TGTGCCAGCAGCTTTACAGATACCTATGGCTACACCTTC. It specifies CASSFTDTYGYTF.

V gene TRBV5-6 combines with J gene TRBJ2-1; 10 nucleotides agree with TRBD1. This CDR3 region has 17 residues. The germline gives CDR1 SGHDT, CDR2 YYEEEE. Trimming removed 4 bases from V and 5 bases from J; junction bases left unmatched: 12. DNA of the CDR3: TGTGCCAGCAGCCCCCTGAGGGGACAGGGGCTCGACAATGAGCAGTTCTTC. Residues: CASSPLRGQGLDNEQFF.

By sample fraction, this clone is medium-sized (0.01 to 0.1%). The rearrangement links TRBV9 to TRBJ1-2; 7 positions agree with TRBD1. In germline, CDR1 is SGDLS, CDR2 YYNGEE. After removal of 0 bases from V and 5 bases from J, the junction contained 7 bases not matched to a gene. This CDR3 is 15 amino acids long. The CDR3 nucleotides read TGTGCCAGCAGCGTAGGTTGGGGGACAGAGTATGGCTACACCTTC. Translation: CASSVGWGTEYGYTF.

V usage is TRBV5-6 and J usage is TRBJ1-2; D is possibly TRBD1 (6 bases). Trimming removed 0 bases from V and 7 bases from J, with 13 bases in between. The CDR3 sequence is 14 residues long. Germline assignment: CDR1 SGHDT and CDR2 YYEEEE. The CDR3 nucleotides read TGTGCCAGCAGCTTGGCGCAGGGGTCGTCTGGCTACACCTTC. Encoded protein: CASSLAQGSSGYTF. Complete variable domain (other parts from reference TRBV5-6 and TRBJ1-2): DAGVTQSPTHLIKTRGQQVTLRCSPKSGHDTVSWYQQALGQGPQFIFQYYEEEERQRGNFPDRFSGHQFPNYSSELNVNALLLGDSALYLCASSLAQGSSGYTFGSGTRLTVV.

A note on this clone: Sequence at one end of the junction differs from germline and may be a read error. The same CDR3 can be traced to other DNA sequences in this sample. The rearrangement links TRBV7-7 to TRBJ2-5; D is possibly TRBD1 (6 bases). There are 15 residues in the CDR3. Germline V gene data show CDR1 as SSHAT and CDR2 as FNYEAQ (reference sequence). CDR3 nucleotides: TGTGCTAGCAGCTTAGTGGGACATTCACAGGAGACCCAGTACTTC. It translates to CASSLVGHSQETQYF.

The rearrangement links TRBV27 to TRBJ1-2, with D possibly TRBD1 on 5 matching bases. The V and J ends lost 5 bases and 8 bases respectively, with 21 bases between them. The CDR3 is made up of 15 amino acids. CDR1 is MNHEY, CDR2 SMNVEV, per germline (reference sequence). CDR3 sequence (DNA): TGTGCCAGCAGTCCCCAACCGACCAGGGATGACGGCTACACCTTC. Translation: CASSPQPTRDDGYTF.

The chain links TRBV7-8 to TRBJ2-3, with TRBD2 matching over 10 bases. J lost 3 bases, V lost 4 bases, and 1 base had no gene match. CDR3 size: 14 residues. Germline CDR1 and CDR2: SGHVS and FQNEAQ. The CDR3 loop reads CASSSGLATDTQYF. Written as DNA, the CDR3 is TGTGCCAGCAGCTCGGGACTAGCGACAGATACGCAGTATTTT.

The chain joins TRBV13 to TRBJ1-1; D gene unclear. Germline CDR1 PRHDT, CDR2 FYEKMQ (reference sequence). The CDR3 sequence is 15 residues long. V was shortened by 2 bases and J by 6 bases, with 16 bases between the two germline ends. This CDR3 is CASSLFHGRSSEAFF. CDR3 nucleotides: TGTGCCAGCAGCTTATTCCATGGGAGGAGTTCTGAAGCTTTCTTT.

The chain joins TRBV7-2 to TRBJ1-2; weak D call: TRBD1 (5 bases). Per germline, CDR1 SGHTA and CDR2 FQGNSA. The V end lost 9 bases, the J end lost 5 bases, and 22 bases lay between the germline ends. The length of the CDR3 is 15 residues. The CDR3 loop reads CASSTLSLEGYGYTF. In DNA, the CDR3 is TGTGCCAGTTCCACCCTCTCCCTGGAGGGGTATGGCTACACCTTC.

The chain links TRBV30 to TRBJ1-1; D remains unclear. The V and J ends lost 2 bases and 7 bases respectively, with 17 bases between them. CDR1 GTSNPN and CDR2 SVGIG come from the germline V gene (reference sequence). This CDR3 spans 14 amino acids. The CDR3 sequence: CAWSRGETRVEAFF. Here the CDR3 DNA reads TGTGCCTGGAGTCGCGGGGAGACACGGGTTGAAGCTTTCTTT.

This chain links TRBV18 with TRBJ1-1; tentatively, D is TRBD1 (6 bases). CDR3 length equals 17 residues. The V gene lost 6 bases and the J gene lost 0 bases, with 20 bases spanning the gap. The germline V gene encodes CDR1 KGHSH and CDR2 LQKENI. The CDR3 sequence: CASSTGQPQVMNTEAFF. As DNA, the CDR3 is TGTGCCAGCTCGACCGGACAGCCGCAAGTTATGAACACTGAAGCTTTCTTT.